Below, 30 T cell receptor beta chains from the same sample are listed, as sequenced in a study of OX40 agonist ivuxolimab in advanced cancers. This table comes from immunoSEQ multiplex PCR, and its TCRdb copy is limited to in-frame clones, with some not included. Of some 53,000 clones detected, roughly 94% appear once; the ten largest clones hold more than 10%. Source: CD4+ or CD8+ T cells sorted from blood, taken in a trial of the OX40 agonist ivuxolimab. The receptors were sampled from an adult with an advanced solid tumor such as melanoma, head and neck, liver or kidney cancer.

The chain links TRBV30 to TRBJ2-1; 9 nucleotides match TRBD1. The CDR3 runs 14 residues. Trimming took 1 base from V and 4 from J; bases not matched to a gene: 2. Germline V gene lookup returns CDR1 GTSNPN and CDR2 SVGIG (reference sequence). The CDR3 here is CAWSEGTGYNEQFF. The CDR3 DNA reads as TGTGCCTGGAGTGAAGGGACAGGGTACAATGAGCAGTTCTTC.

The chain carries TRBV11-2 and TRBJ2-7; D is uncertain. The CDR3 is made up of 15 amino acids. Germline V gene data show CDR1 as SGHAT and CDR2 as FQNNGV. V was clipped by 1 base and J by 1 base, with 11 bases between them. CDR3 in amino acids: CASSLVPDGSYEQYF. Here the CDR3 DNA reads TGTGCCAGCAGCTTAGTCCCAGACGGGTCCTACGAGCAGTACTTC.

The rearrangement joins TRBV7-3 to TRBJ2-5; D is possibly TRBD1 (6 bases). CDR1 is SGHTA, CDR2 FQGTGA, per germline. This CDR3 has 15 residues. Trimming cost V 3 bases and J 2 bases, with 13 bases left between them. As DNA, the CDR3 is TGTGCCAGCAGCTTGACAGGCGCTTTTCAAGAGACCCAGTACTTC. Residues: CASSLTGAFQETQYF.

V is TRBV5-4 and J is TRBJ1-4, with D possibly matching TRBD1 (5 bases). Trimming pared 1 base from V and 6 bases from J, leaving 10 bases between. This CDR3 spans 14 amino acids. Per germline, CDR1 SGHNT and CDR2 YYREEE (reference sequence). In nucleotides, the CDR3 is TGTGCCAGCAGCTTGTGGGGGTCGGATGAAAAACTGTTTTTT. Amino acid sequence: CASSLWGSDEKLFF.

The rearrangement links TRBV7-9 to TRBJ2-3; 11 positions agree with TRBD1. The CDR3 length is 14 residues. Germline lookup yields CDR1 SEHNR and CDR2 FQNEAQ (reference sequence). The trim removed 10 bases at V and 5 bases at J, leaving 8 bases unmatched. Here the CDR3 DNA reads TGTGCCACCCTCGGGACAGGGGGGTTAGATACGCAGTATTTT. Translated, it gives CATLGTGGLDTQYF.

For this clone: This same CDR3 is encoded by further DNA sequences in the sample. The chain couples TRBV19 to TRBJ2-7; 11 positions agree with TRBD2. This CDR3 has 16 amino acids. V was pared by 9 bases and J by 2 bases, with 12 bases of the junction left unmatched. Looked up from germline, CDR1 is LNHDA and CDR2 is SQIVND (reference sequence). CDR3 protein: CASTPGTSGYTYEQYF. CDR3 DNA: TGTGCCAGCACACCCGGGACTAGCGGCTATACCTACGAGCAGTACTTC.

The chain is built from TRBV2 and TRBJ2-7; 9 bases are shared with TRBD1. In germline, CDR1 is SNHLY, CDR2 FYNNEI. The CDR3 totals 14 residues. V lost 6 bases to trimming and J lost 5 bases; unmatched junction nucleotides: 8. CDR3 residues: CASRAGTGYHEQYF. CDR3 sequence (DNA): TGTGCCAGCAGGGCAGGGACAGGGTACCACGAGCAGTACTTC.

This clone came up once. V is TRBV30 and J is TRBJ1-5; D remains unclear. The germline V gene has CDR1 GTSNPN and CDR2 SVGIG (reference sequence). V lost 0 bases and J lost 2, with 8 bases in between. The CDR3 is 14 residues long. The CDR3 spells CAWSVGDGNQPQHF. The CDR3 DNA is TGTGCCTGGAGTGTAGGTGACGGCAATCAGCCCCAGCATTTT. Full variable domain (missing parts from reference TRBV30 and TRBJ1-5): SQTIHQWPATLVQPVGSPLSLECTVEGTSNPNLYWYRQAAGRGLQLLFYSVGIGQISSEVPQNLSASRPQDRQFILSSKKLLLSDSGFYLCAWSVGDGNQPQHFGDGTRLSIL.

The chain is built from TRBV4-1 and TRBJ2-1, with 10 positions matching TRBD2. The CDR3 runs 16 residues. Trimming at V came to 0 bases and at J to 4 bases, leaving 3 bases not matched to a gene. CDR1 and CDR2 from the germline V gene are MGHRA and YSYEKL. This chain's CDR3 is CASSQEGAGGYNEQFF. The CDR3, as DNA: TGCGCCAGCAGCCAAGAGGGAGCGGGAGGGTACAATGAGCAGTTCTTC.

The V call is TRBV29-1, the J call TRBJ2-1, with TRBD2 matching 8 bases. The CDR3 length is 14 residues. V shed 6 bases and J 1 base; nucleotides not matched to a gene: 5. Germline lookup yields CDR1 SQVTM and CDR2 ANQGSEA. The CDR3 sequence is CSVAGTRSYNEQFF. CDR3 bases: TGCAGCGTAGCCGGGACTAGATCCTACAATGAGCAGTTCTTC.

The chain uses TRBV7-9 and TRBJ2-5, with 7 nucleotides matching TRBD2. Germline lookup yields CDR1 SEHNR and CDR2 FQNEAQ (reference sequence). CDR3 length equals 13 residues. V lost 6 bases to trimming and J lost 5 bases; unmatched junction nucleotides: 6. In nucleotides, the CDR3 is TGTGCCAGCAGAGGGAGGGCCGGGGAGACCCAGTACTTC. It yields the protein CASRGRAGETQYF.

The J gene is TRBJ2-6, the V gene TRBV2; TRBD2 might be the D (6 bases). This CDR3 has 19 amino acids. Trimming left V 6 bases short and J 0 bases short, with 21 bases between. Germline lookup yields CDR1 SNHLY and CDR2 FYNNEI. For the CDR3, the DNA is TGTGCCAGCAGCGACTTTTCAGGGAGGAGGGACTCTGGGGCCAACGTCCTGACTTTC. This translates into CASSDFSGRRDSGANVLTF.

This sequence joins TRBV19 and TRBJ2-1, with D possibly called TRBD1 or TRBD2 (5 bases each). From germline, CDR1 is LNHDA and CDR2 SQIVND (reference sequence). Trimming shortened V by 2 bases and J by 9 bases, and 8 bases separated the two germline ends. The CDR3 sequence is 12 residues long. The chain's CDR3 is CASSITGTEQFF. The DNA for the CDR3 is TGTGCCAGTAGTATAACCGGGACTGAGCAGTTCTTC.

The V and J genes are TRBV6-1 and TRBJ1-2, with 7 bases lining up with TRBD1. The CDR3 is 15 amino acids. From germline, CDR1 is MNHNS and CDR2 SASEGT. The V and J ends lost 2 bases and 0 bases, in that order; junction bases with no gene match: 3. The CDR3 bases are TGTGCCAGCAGTGAACTAGGGACAGCTAACTATGGCTACACCTTC. It specifies CASSELGTANYGYTF.

This CDR3 is CAISEPDTQYF. The CDR3 coding sequence is TGTGCCATCAGTGAGCCAGATACGCAGTATTTT. The chain carries TRBV10-3 and TRBJ2-3; D not resolved. CDR1 and CDR2 (germline): ENHRY, SYGVKD. The V end was cut by 2 bases, the J end by 4 bases, with 1 base between. The CDR3 spans 11 residues.

This sequence joins TRBV5-1 and TRBJ2-7; TRBD1 might be the D (6 bases). CDR1 and CDR2 from the germline V gene are SGHRS and YFSETQ. The length of the CDR3 is 13 residues. Trimming left V 3 bases short and J 6 bases short, with 13 bases between. The CDR3 reads CASSSAGEPEQYF. Here the CDR3 DNA reads TGCGCCAGCAGCTCAGCAGGGGAGCCCGAGCAGTACTTC.

The chain uses TRBV19 and TRBJ2-7; 8 positions match TRBD1. The CDR3 sequence is 14 residues long. Trimming cost V 4 bases and J 5 bases; bases outside gene matches: 7. Germline loops: CDR1 LNHDA, CDR2 SQIVND (reference sequence). Here the CDR3 reads CASSTWTGTNEQYF. CDR3 nucleotide sequence: TGTGCCAGTAGTACCTGGACAGGGACGAACGAGCAGTACTTC.

This clone has just one count. The chain links TRBV4-1 to TRBJ1-4; 7 bases are a match to TRBD1. The junction had 2 bases not matched to a gene; V was cut back by 0 bases and J by 4 bases. The CDR3 loop spans 15 amino acids. CDR1 MGHRA and CDR2 YSYEKL come from the germline V gene. CDR3 loop: CASSQEDRRNEKLFF. The CDR3 coding sequence is TGCGCCAGCAGCCAAGAGGACAGGCGTAATGAAAAACTGTTTTTT.

The rearrangement uses TRBV19 and TRBJ2-7, with D unresolved. The ends were cut back, 2 bases at V and 3 bases at J, with 11 bases in the middle. The CDR3 totals 14 residues. CDR1 is LNHDA and CDR2 is SQIVND in the germline V gene (reference sequence). CDR3 sequence (DNA): TGTGCCAGTAGTATATCAGGTCGAGACTACGAGCAGTACTTC. Its translation is CASSISGRDYEQYF.

The chain combines TRBV7-2 with TRBJ2-3, with D tentatively TRBD1 (5 bases). The CDR3 loop spans 15 amino acids. Germline lookup yields CDR1 SGHTA and CDR2 FQGNSA. V lost 5 bases, J lost 1 base, and 13 bases lay in between. DNA of the CDR3: TGTGCCAGCAGCCTACTGCTAGGGGGCACAGATACGCAGTATTTT. It yields the protein CASSLLLGGTDTQYF.

This rearrangement joins TRBV27 to TRBJ2-7, with 10 bases lining up with TRBD2. The germline V gene has CDR1 MNHEY and CDR2 SMNVEV (reference sequence). The junction had 5 bases not matched to a gene; V was cut back by 4 bases and J by 5 bases. This CDR3 is 14 amino acids long. CDR3 nucleotides: TGTGCCAGCAGTTCGGGACTAGCGATTGACGAGCAGTACTTC. As protein: CASSSGLAIDEQYF.

V usage is TRBV9 and J usage is TRBJ2-1, with D perhaps matching TRBD2 (6 bases). The CDR3 consists of 15 residues. V shed 3 bases and J shed 2 bases, with 12 bases lying between them. Germline CDR1 and CDR2: SGDLS and YYNGEE. In DNA, the CDR3 is TGTGCCAGCAGCGAGGGGACTTCCACCTACAATGAGCAGTTCTTC. Residues: CASSEGTSTYNEQFF.

The rearrangement uses TRBV28 and TRBJ1-4; D ambiguous. Germline CDR1 and CDR2: MDHEN and SYDVKM. Trimming stripped 3 bases from V and 4 bases from J, with 15 bases between. This CDR3 region has 16 residues. The CDR3 region is CASSFIRSWGNEKLFF. CDR3 bases: TGTGCCAGCAGTTTTATCAGGTCGTGGGGTAATGAAAAACTGTTTTTT.

The CDR3, as DNA: TGCAGCGTTGATGAGACAGGGGGCGTCCCCTACGAGCAGTACTTC. This gives the protein CSVDETGGVPYEQYF. The J gene is TRBJ2-7, the V gene TRBV29-1; 10 bases match TRBD1. This CDR3 spans 15 amino acids. Germline CDR1 and CDR2: SQVTM and ANQGSEA. V lost 3 bases and J lost 2; bases outside the gene matches: 7.

This clone was seen more than once but under ten times. The V and J genes are TRBV7-2 and TRBJ2-7, with 8 bases aligning to TRBD1. CDR3 length: 15 residues. The germline V gene encodes CDR1 SGHTA and CDR2 FQGNSA. V trimming: 1 base; J trimming: 4 bases; junction bases outside the gene matches: 6. The CDR3 loop reads CASSLERQGSYEQYF. In DNA, the CDR3 is TGTGCCAGCAGCTTAGAGAGACAGGGGTCGTACGAGCAGTACTTC.

The rearrangement joins TRBV2 to TRBJ2-2, with D possibly TRBD2 on 6 matching bases. The CDR3 is 16 residues long. Germline CDR1 is SNHLY and CDR2 is FYNNEI. V was shortened by 5 bases and J by 2 bases, with 15 bases between the two germline ends. The DNA of the CDR3 is TGTGCCAGCAGTTCCCGCTCGGGGGTTAACACCGGGGAGCTGTTTTTT. Its protein is CASSSRSGVNTGELFF.

The rearrangement uses TRBV7-9 and TRBJ2-5; TRBD2 aligns across 16 bases. This CDR3 region has 18 residues. V dropped 5 bases and J dropped 3; count of bases not matched to a gene: 9. Germline V gene data show CDR1 as SEHNR and CDR2 as FQNEAQ (reference sequence). The CDR3 is CASSQGTSGRAAKETQYF. The CDR3 DNA reads TGTGCCAGCAGCCAAGGGACTAGCGGGAGGGCCGCAAAAGAGACCCAGTACTTC.

The chain joins TRBV6-5 to TRBJ1-1; D may be TRBD1 (6 bases). The ends were cut back, 4 bases at V and 0 bases at J, with 12 bases in the middle. The CDR3 consists of 15 residues. Germline assignment: CDR1 MNHEY and CDR2 SVGAGI. Here the CDR3 reads CASSLSQGVNTEAFF. The CDR3 DNA sequence: TGTGCCAGCAGTTTATCACAGGGTGTGAACACTGAAGCTTTCTTT.

V is TRBV19 and J is TRBJ2-1; D may match TRBD1 or TRBD2 (5 bases each). There are 14 residues in the CDR3. The germline CDR1 and CDR2 sequences are LNHDA and SQIVND (reference sequence). The germline V and J ends were trimmed by 6 bases and 3 bases, with 12 bases remaining between them. The CDR3 DNA follows: TGTGCCAGTAGCCCCGGGACGAACTACAATGAGCAGTTCTTC. Amino acids: CASSPGTNYNEQFF.

J is TRBJ1-3 and V is TRBV11-3; 7 bases map to TRBD1. Germline trimming cut 9 bases from V and 0 bases from J; bases unmatched to any gene: 5. The CDR3 runs 14 residues. The germline gives CDR1 SGHNT, CDR2 YENEEA. The CDR3 region has the DNA TGTGCCAGTTACGGGACAGACTCTGGAAACACCATATATTTT. Translating gives CASYGTDSGNTIYF.